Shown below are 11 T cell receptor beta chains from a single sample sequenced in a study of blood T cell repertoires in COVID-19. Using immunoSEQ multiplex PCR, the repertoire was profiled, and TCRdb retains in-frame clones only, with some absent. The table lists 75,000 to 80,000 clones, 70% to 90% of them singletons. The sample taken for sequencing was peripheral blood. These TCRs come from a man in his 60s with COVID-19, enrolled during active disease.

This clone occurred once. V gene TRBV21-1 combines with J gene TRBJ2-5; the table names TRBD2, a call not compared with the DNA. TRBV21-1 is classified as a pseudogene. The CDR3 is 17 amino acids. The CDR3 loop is CASSKAVRSLMRETQYF. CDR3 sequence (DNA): TGTGCCAGCAGCAAAGCGGTCCGGAGCCTCATGAGGGAGACCCAGTACTTC.

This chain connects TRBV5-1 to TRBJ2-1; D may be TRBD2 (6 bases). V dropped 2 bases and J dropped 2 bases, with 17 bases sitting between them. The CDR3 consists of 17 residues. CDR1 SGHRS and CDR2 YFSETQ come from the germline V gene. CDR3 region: CASSLLPGAEAYNEQFF. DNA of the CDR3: TGCGCCAGCAGCTTACTTCCGGGAGCGGAAGCCTACAATGAGCAGTTCTTC.

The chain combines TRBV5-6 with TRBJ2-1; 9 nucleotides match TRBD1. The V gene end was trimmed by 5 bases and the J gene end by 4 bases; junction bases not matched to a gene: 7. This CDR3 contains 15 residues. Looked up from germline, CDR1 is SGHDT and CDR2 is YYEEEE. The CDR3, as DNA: TGTGCCAGCAGGTTACAGGGGGCAGGGTACAATGAGCAGTTCTTC. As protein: CASRLQGAGYNEQFF.

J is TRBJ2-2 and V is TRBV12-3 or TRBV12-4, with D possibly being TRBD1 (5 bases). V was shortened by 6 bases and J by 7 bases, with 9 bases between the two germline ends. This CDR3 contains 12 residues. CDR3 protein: CASRLTVGELFF. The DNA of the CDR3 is TGTGCCAGCAGACTGACAGTCGGGGAGCTGTTTTTT.

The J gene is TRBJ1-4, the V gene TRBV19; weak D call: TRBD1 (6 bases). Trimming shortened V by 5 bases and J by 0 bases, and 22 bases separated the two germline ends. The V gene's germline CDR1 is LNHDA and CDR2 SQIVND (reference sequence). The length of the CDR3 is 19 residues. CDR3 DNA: TGTGCCAGTAGTTCAAGTTCCTGGGACACTTTTGCAACTAATGAAAAACTGTTTTTT. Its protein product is CASSSSSWDTFATNEKLFF.

The CDR3 DNA reads as TGTGCCACCAGTGATGGACAGGGCTGGGAGACCCAGTACTTC. The encoded protein is CATSDGQGWETQYF. The chain carries TRBV24-1 and TRBJ2-5; 8 nucleotides line up with TRBD1. Losses at the gene ends were 3 bases for V and 5 bases for J; bases not matched to a gene: 4. Germline CDR1 is KGHDR and CDR2 is SFDVKD. There are 14 residues in the CDR3.

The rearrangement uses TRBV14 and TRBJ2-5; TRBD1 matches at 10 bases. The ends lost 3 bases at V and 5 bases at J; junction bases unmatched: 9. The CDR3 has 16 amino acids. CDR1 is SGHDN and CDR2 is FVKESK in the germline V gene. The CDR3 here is CASSHTRGTGEETQYF. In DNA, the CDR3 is TGTGCCAGCAGCCACACCAGGGGGACAGGGGAGGAGACCCAGTACTTC. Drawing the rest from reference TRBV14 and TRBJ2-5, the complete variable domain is EAGVTQFPSHSVIEKGQTVTLRCDPISGHDNLYWYRRVMGKEIKFLLHFVKESKQDESGMPNNRFLAERTGGTYSTLKVQPAELEDSGVYFCASSHTRGTGEETQYFGPGTRLLVL.

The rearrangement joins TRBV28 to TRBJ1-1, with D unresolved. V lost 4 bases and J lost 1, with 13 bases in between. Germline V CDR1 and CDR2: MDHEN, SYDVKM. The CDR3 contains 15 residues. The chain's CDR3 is CASSSPLGANTEAFF. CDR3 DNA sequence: TGTGCCAGCAGTTCCCCACTGGGAGCGAACACTGAAGCTTTCTTT.

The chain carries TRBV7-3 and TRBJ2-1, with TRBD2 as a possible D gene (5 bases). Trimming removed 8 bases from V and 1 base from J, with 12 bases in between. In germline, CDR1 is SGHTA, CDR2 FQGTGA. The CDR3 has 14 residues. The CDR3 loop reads CASGEAGSYNEQFF. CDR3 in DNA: TGTGCCAGCGGTGAGGCGGGTTCCTACAATGAGCAGTTCTTC.

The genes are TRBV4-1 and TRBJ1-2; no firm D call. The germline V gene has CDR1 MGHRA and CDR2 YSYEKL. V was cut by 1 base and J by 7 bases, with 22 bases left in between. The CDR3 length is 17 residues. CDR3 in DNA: TGCGCCAGCAGCCAAGTGGGGAGTGGCCTAGGGTATTCTGGCTACACCTTC. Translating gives CASSQVGSGLGYSGYTF.

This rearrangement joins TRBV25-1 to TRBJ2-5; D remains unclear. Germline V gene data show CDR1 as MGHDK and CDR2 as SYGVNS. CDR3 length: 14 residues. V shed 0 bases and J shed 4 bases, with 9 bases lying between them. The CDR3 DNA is TGTGCCAGCAGTGAATATCGCGGCGGAGAGACCCAGTACTTC. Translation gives CASSEYRGGETQYF.